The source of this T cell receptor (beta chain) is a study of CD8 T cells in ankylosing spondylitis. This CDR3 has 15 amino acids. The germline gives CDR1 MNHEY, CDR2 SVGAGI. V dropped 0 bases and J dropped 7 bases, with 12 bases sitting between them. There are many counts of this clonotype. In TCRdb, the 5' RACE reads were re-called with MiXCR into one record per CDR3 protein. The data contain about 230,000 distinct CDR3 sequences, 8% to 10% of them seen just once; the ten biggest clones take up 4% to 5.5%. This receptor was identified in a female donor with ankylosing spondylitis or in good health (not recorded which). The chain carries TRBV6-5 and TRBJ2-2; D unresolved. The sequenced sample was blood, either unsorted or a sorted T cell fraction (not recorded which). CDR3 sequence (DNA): TGTGCCAGCAGTTACTCGATGGGCTTGATCGGGGAGCTGTTTTTT. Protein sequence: CASSYSMGLIGELFF.